The TCR beta chain under discussion was sequenced for a study of CD8 T cells in ankylosing spondylitis. Regarding the study as a whole: Earlier studies detected some motif variants in reactive arthritis synovial fluid and blood.

This clonotype occurred once. Antigen unknown. CDR3 length: 15 residues. V was pared by 1 base and J by 8 bases, with 14 bases between. Looked up from germline, CDR1 is LGHNA and CDR2 is YSLEER. TCRdb re-called the 5' RACE reads with MiXCR, one entry per CDR3 protein. Seen here are about 160,000 distinct CDR3 sequences, 44% observed once, and the top ten hold approximately 14%. The rearrangement links TRBV4-3 to TRBJ1-4, with a possible D match to TRBD1 (6 bases). This sequence was found in a male donor with ankylosing spondylitis. The sample taken for sequencing was synovial fluid, either unsorted or a sorted T cell fraction (not recorded which). CDR3 protein: CASSQGGAKVEKLFF. Written as DNA, the CDR3 is TGCGCCAGCAGCCAAGGGGGGGCGAAGGTGGAAAAACTGTTTTTT.